The clone carrying this T cell receptor (beta chain) has only a few counts. Its cognate antigen is unknown. Relative to the germline gene, one junction end is altered; a read error may explain this. Sample time point: recipient sample about 28 days before transplant, after cytoreduction. The record originates from a study of T cell clonotyping in hematopoietic cell transplantation. Study-wide results and limits: Pathologically expanded recipient clonotypes increased progressively from day 30 to day 180 as diversity fell. No sorting was done, leaving CD4 and CD8 contributions mixed. Graft donor and pretransplant recipient Inverse Simpson Index values predicted broader posttransplant TCR diversity.

The CDR3 contains 11 residues. CDR1 and CDR2 from the germline V gene are SGHKS and YYEKEE (reference sequence). Clones were sequenced by immunoSEQ multiplex PCR, and TCRdb holds only the in-frame ones, with some missing. The data show 5,500 to 7,500 clones, approximately 80% seen once. The sequencing here drew on peripheral blood mononuclear cells, taken before stem cell transplant. The sequence was collected from a woman in her forties or fifties with acute myeloid leukemia. Some clones in this sample may be carry-over from other donors' samples. The genes are TRBV5-5 and TRBJ2-7; D not certain. The CDR3 bases are TGTGCCAGCAGCTTGGGGGAAATCGAGCACTTC. It yields the protein CASSLGEIEHF.